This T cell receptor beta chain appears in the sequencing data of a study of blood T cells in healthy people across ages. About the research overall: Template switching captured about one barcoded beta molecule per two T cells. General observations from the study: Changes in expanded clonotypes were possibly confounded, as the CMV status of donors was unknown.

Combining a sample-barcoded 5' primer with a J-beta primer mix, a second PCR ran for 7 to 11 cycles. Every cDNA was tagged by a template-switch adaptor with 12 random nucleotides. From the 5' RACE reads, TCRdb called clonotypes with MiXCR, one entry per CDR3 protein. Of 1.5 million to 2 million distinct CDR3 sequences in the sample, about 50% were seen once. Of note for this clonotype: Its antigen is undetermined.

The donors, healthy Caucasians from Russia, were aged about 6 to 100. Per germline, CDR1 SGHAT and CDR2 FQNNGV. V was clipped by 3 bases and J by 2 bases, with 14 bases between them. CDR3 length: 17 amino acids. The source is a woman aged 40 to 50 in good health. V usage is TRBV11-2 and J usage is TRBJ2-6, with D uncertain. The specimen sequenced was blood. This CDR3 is CASSFRAGVAGANVLTF. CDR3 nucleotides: TGTGCCAGCAGCTTCAGAGCTGGGGTGGCTGGGGCCAACGTCCTGACTTTC.